Below are 30 T cell receptor beta chains sequenced from a single sample in a study of T cell repertoires in cytomegalovirus infection. TCRdb reanalysed the reads using MiXCR and keeps one entry per CDR3 protein. Among some 390,000 distinct CDR3 sequences listed, roughly 18% were seen once. The sample taken for sequencing was PBMCs. Every receptor here comes from a human donor in good health (CMV status not recorded). Some clones in this sample may be carry-over from other donors' samples.

This chain uses TRBV11-2 with TRBJ2-3, with 7 bases aligning to TRBD2. After removal of 1 base from V and 4 bases from J, the junction contained 5 bases not matched to a gene. The CDR3 has 15 amino acids. Germline V gene sequence: CDR1 SGHAT, CDR2 FQNNGV. The CDR3 spells CASSLGVGGADTQYF. The CDR3 DNA reads as TGTGCCAGCAGCTTAGGGGTGGGGGGGGCAGATACGCAGTATTTT.

The rearrangement links TRBV20-1 to TRBJ2-3; D is unclear. The CDR3 contains 13 residues. Germline V gives CDR1 DFQATT, CDR2 SNEGSKA (reference sequence). The germline V and J ends were trimmed by 7 bases and 0 bases, with 11 bases remaining between them. The CDR3 nucleotides read TGCAGTGTTCACGGCCAGAGCACAGATACGCAGTATTTT. Translated, it gives CSVHGQSTDTQYF.

The chain uses TRBV7-8 and TRBJ2-1; 8 bases are shared with TRBD2. The CDR3 covers 17 residues. The ends lost 2 bases at V and 0 bases at J; junction bases unmatched: 6. Germline V lookup: CDR1 SGHVS, CDR2 FQNEAQ. Here the CDR3 reads CASSLFGRGGSYNEQFF. DNA for the CDR3: TGTGCCAGCAGCTTATTTGGTCGGGGGGGCTCCTACAATGAGCAGTTCTTC.

The chain has TRBV20-1 and TRBJ2-1, with 9 bases aligning to TRBD2. Germline CDR1 DFQATT, CDR2 SNEGSKA (reference sequence). Trimming took 6 bases from V and 1 from J; bases not matched to a gene: 13. The CDR3 contains 17 residues. The DNA of the CDR3 is TGCAGTGCCCCGCCCCCCCCTAGCGGGAAATCCTACAATGAGCAGTTCTTC. This codes for CSAPPPPSGKSYNEQFF.

V usage is TRBV28 and J usage is TRBJ1-5; TRBD1 aligns across 8 bases. Looked up from germline, CDR1 is MDHEN and CDR2 is SYDVKM. The CDR3 sequence is 18 residues long. Unmatched junction bases numbered 17, after V lost 4 bases and J lost 6 bases. CDR3 protein: CASSSQTGGRQGSQPQHF. For the CDR3, the DNA is TGTGCCAGCAGTTCCCAAACCGGTGGGCGACAGGGGAGTCAGCCCCAGCATTTT.

The chain carries TRBV6-5 and TRBJ2-3, with 10 bases lining up with TRBD1. Germline values: CDR1 MNHEY, CDR2 SVGAGI. The ends lost 6 bases at V and 6 bases at J; junction bases unmatched: 3. CDR3 length equals 13 residues. CDR3 in amino acids: CASRRQGADTQYF. The CDR3 nucleotides are TGTGCCAGCAGGCGACAGGGGGCGGATACGCAGTATTTT.

This clonotype turned up a few times. The genes are TRBV28 and TRBJ1-4, with TRBD1 as a possible D gene (6 bases). V dropped 6 bases and J dropped 4 bases, with 15 bases sitting between them. Germline V gene lookup returns CDR1 MDHEN and CDR2 SYDVKM. The CDR3 is 15 residues long. CDR3 sequence (DNA): TGTGCCAGCAGCCTACAGGGAGTATATAATGAAAAACTGTTTTTT. This gives the protein CASSLQGVYNEKLFF. The complete variable domain, with remaining parts taken from reference TRBV28 and TRBJ1-4, reads DVKVTQSSRYLVKRTGEKVFLECVQDMDHENMFWYRQDPGLGLRLIYFSYDVKMKEKGDIPEGYSVSREKKERFSLILESASTNQTSMYLCASSLQGVYNEKLFFGSGTQLSVL.

The genes are TRBV7-8 and TRBJ2-7; D not certain. Germline V gene sequence: CDR1 SGHVS, CDR2 FQNEAQ. This CDR3 has 13 residues. Trimming left V 1 base short and J 3 bases short, with 7 bases between. Written as DNA, the CDR3 is TGTGCCAGCAGCTTAGAGCCAGACTACGAGCAGTACTTC. As protein: CASSLEPDYEQYF.

This clonotype was observed a handful of times. V usage is TRBV20-1 and J usage is TRBJ2-1, with D unresolved. The CDR3 totals 14 residues. V lost 3 bases and J 3 bases, leaving 12 bases between the germline ends. Germline V gene lookup returns CDR1 DFQATT and CDR2 SNEGSKA (reference sequence). For the CDR3, the DNA is TGCAGTGCTAGGCTTTCGCGGCACTACAATGAGCAGTTCTTC. This gives the protein CSARLSRHYNEQFF.

The V call is TRBV2, the J call TRBJ1-5; D is uncertain. V dropped 6 bases and J dropped 7 bases, with 13 bases sitting between them. The CDR3 has 13 amino acids. Germline V gene sequence: CDR1 SNHLY, CDR2 FYNNEI. The CDR3 loop reads CASREEWEQPQHF. The CDR3 DNA is TGTGCCAGCAGAGAGGAGTGGGAACAGCCCCAGCATTTT.

This clonotype has ten or more counts. The chain carries TRBV7-8 and TRBJ2-7; TRBD2 matches 9 bases. Looked up from germline, CDR1 is SGHVS and CDR2 is FQNEAQ. The CDR3 is 18 amino acids. V lost 5 bases to trimming and J lost 4 bases; unmatched junction nucleotides: 18. CDR3 coding DNA: TGTGCCAGCAGCCCTCGTGTTAGCGGGGGAGACAGGAGGTACGAGCAGTACTTC. Translation: CASSPRVSGGDRRYEQYF.

This clonotype turned up a few times. The gene calls are TRBV6-2 or TRBV6-3 and TRBJ2-3, with unresolved D. Germline V gene lookup returns CDR1 MNHEY and CDR2 SVGEGT. V was trimmed by 2 bases and J by 2 bases, leaving 5 bases between them. CDR3 length equals 13 residues. The CDR3 region is CASSYKVTDTQYF. The DNA for the CDR3 is TGTGCCAGCAGTTACAAAGTCACAGATACGCAGTATTTT.

J is TRBJ2-1 and V is TRBV7-6; 8 nucleotides agree with TRBD2. V was clipped by 6 bases and J by 9 bases; unmatched bases: 7. CDR3 length equals 13 residues. Germline V gene sequence: CDR1 SGHVS, CDR2 FNYEAQ. The CDR3 DNA reads TGTGCCAGCAGGGCCCTCGCGGGAGGTGAGCAGTTCTTC. Translated: CASRALAGGEQFF.

This clonotype was recorded at least ten times. The rearrangement links TRBV7-6 to TRBJ1-2; no reliable D call. CDR1 is SGHVS and CDR2 is FNYEAQ in the germline V gene. This CDR3 is 15 amino acids long. Deletions cut 1 base from V and 3 bases from J, with 12 bases between. CDR3 protein: CASSLGPETYYGYTF. The CDR3 nucleotides are TGTGCCAGCAGCTTAGGACCGGAGACCTACTATGGCTACACCTTC. The entire variable domain, with the rest obtained from reference TRBV7-6 and TRBJ1-2, is as follows: GAGVSQSPRYKVTKRGQDVALRCDPISGHVSLYWYRQALGQGPEFLTYFNYEAQQDKSGLPNDRFSAERPEGSISTLTIQRTEQRDSAMYRCASSLGPETYYGYTFGSGTRLTVV.

In the case of this clonotype: The junction does not match germline at one end; this may be a read error. The J gene is TRBJ1-1, the V gene TRBV25-1; D is perhaps TRBD1 (6 bases). CDR3 length: 15 amino acids. CDR1 is MGHDK and CDR2 is SYGVNS in the germline V gene. The DNA of the CDR3 is TGTGCCAGCAGTGATAGTGGCAGGGGAAACACTGAAGCTCTCTTT. Protein: CASSDSGRGNTEALF.

The genes are TRBV20-1 and TRBJ1-5; 7 bases match TRBD1. The V and J ends lost 6 bases and 5 bases, in that order; junction bases with no gene match: 7. The CDR3 extends over 13 amino acids. Germline V gene sequence: CDR1 DFQATT, CDR2 SNEGSKA (reference sequence). The chain's CDR3 is CSATGTVDQPQHF. The CDR3 bases are TGCAGTGCCACCGGGACAGTAGATCAGCCCCAGCATTTT.

This chain joins TRBV6-2 or TRBV6-3 and TRBJ1-5; D is unclear. V lost 9 bases and J 0 bases, leaving 6 bases between the germline ends. CDR1 MNHEY and CDR2 SVGEGT come from the germline V gene. This CDR3 is built from 12 residues. CDR3 protein: CASRRSNQPQHF. Written as DNA, the CDR3 is TGTGCCAGTCGACGTAGCAATCAGCCCCAGCATTTT.

This clonotype was seen repeatedly, ten times or more. V is TRBV7-8 and J is TRBJ2-2, with D maybe TRBD1 (6 bases). Germline CDR1 is SGHVS and CDR2 is FQNEAQ. The germline V and J ends were trimmed by 5 bases and 1 base, with 8 bases remaining between them. This CDR3 is built from 14 residues. In DNA, the CDR3 is TGTGCCAGCAGCACAGGGTTGAACACCGGGGAGCTGTTTTTT. Encoded protein: CASSTGLNTGELFF.

This clonotype was counted a few times. The chain is built from TRBV6-1 and TRBJ1-1, with D perhaps TRBD1 (6 bases). Germline loops: CDR1 MNHNS, CDR2 SASEGT. The CDR3 is 14 amino acids. V was cut by 2 bases and J by 7 bases, with 14 bases left in between. The CDR3 loop reads CASSETWTVGEAFF. CDR3 in DNA: TGTGCCAGCAGTGAAACCTGGACAGTAGGTGAAGCTTTCTTT.

This chain links TRBV2 with TRBJ2-7; D gene ambiguous. Germline V gene lookup returns CDR1 SNHLY and CDR2 FYNNEI. V shed 3 bases and J shed 0 bases, with 9 bases lying between them. CDR3 length: 14 residues. CDR3 residues: CASSDKVGSYEQYF. The CDR3 DNA follows: TGTGCCAGCAGTGATAAAGTAGGCTCCTACGAGCAGTACTTC. Supplemented by reference TRBV2 and TRBJ2-7, the full variable domain reads EPEVTQTPSHQVTQMGQEVILRCVPISNHLYFYWYRQILGQKVEFLVSFYNNEISEKSEIFDDQFSVERPDGSNFTLKIRSTKLEDSAMYFCASSDKVGSYEQYFGPGTRLTVT.

The rearrangement joins TRBV29-1 to TRBJ2-7; 7 nucleotides match TRBD1. V lost 4 bases, J lost 5 bases, and 5 bases stayed unmatched. The CDR3 is 12 amino acids. Germline V CDR1 and CDR2: SQVTM, ANQGSEA. CDR3 in amino acids: CSVGQGFHEQYF. The DNA for the CDR3 is TGCAGCGTTGGACAGGGTTTCCACGAGCAGTACTTC.

The chain links TRBV10-3 to TRBJ2-1; possible D gene TRBD2, 6 bases. CDR1 is ENHRY, CDR2 SYGVKD, per germline. The germline V and J ends were trimmed by 7 bases and 5 bases, with 12 bases remaining between them. The CDR3 loop spans 13 amino acids. The CDR3 nucleotides read TGTGCCATCAACCCGACTAGTAACAATGAGCAGTTCTTC. Translating it yields CAINPTSNNEQFF.

This clonotype was observed a single time. The chain carries TRBV24-1 and TRBJ1-2; maybe TRBD1 (5 bases). V was pared by 4 bases and J by 4 bases, with 12 bases between. Germline loops: CDR1 KGHDR, CDR2 SFDVKD. The CDR3 is made up of 14 amino acids. CDR3 bases: TGTGCCACCAGTGACCGGGGCAAAGGCTATGGCTACACCTTC. This encodes CATSDRGKGYGYTF.

The rearrangement joins TRBV6-2 or TRBV6-3 to TRBJ2-1; 8 bases are shared with TRBD2. This CDR3 region has 14 residues. Germline-derived CDR1 and CDR2 are MNHEY and SVGEGT. Losses at the gene ends were 6 bases for V and 5 bases for J; bases not matched to a gene: 6. CDR3 DNA sequence: TGTGCCAGCAGCTCGGGACTAGGGGACAATGAGCAGTTCTTC. Its translation is CASSSGLGDNEQFF.

This clonotype was detected a few times. This chain connects TRBV7-8 to TRBJ2-3; 8 bases fit TRBD2. The V gene end was trimmed by 5 bases and the J gene end by 2 bases; junction bases not matched to a gene: 12. Per the germline V gene, CDR1 is SGHVS and CDR2 is FQNEAQ. The CDR3 spans 17 residues. The DNA for the CDR3 is TGTGCCAGCAGCCCGGGGGGCGGGAGGACCCCCACAGATACGCAGTATTTT. This gives the protein CASSPGGGRTPTDTQYF.

This clonotype was detected many times. The chain joins TRBV7-8 to TRBJ1-1; D is undetermined. Germline lookup yields CDR1 SGHVS and CDR2 FQNEAQ. The V end was cut by 4 bases, the J end by 3 bases, with 12 bases between. CDR3 length: 14 amino acids. DNA of the CDR3: TGTGCCAGCAGCTACTTACTGCCGGACACTGAAGCTTTCTTT. Residues: CASSYLLPDTEAFF.

This chain connects TRBV2 to TRBJ2-5; D remains ambiguous. Per germline, CDR1 SNHLY and CDR2 FYNNEI. The CDR3 contains 10 residues. Deletions cut 8 bases from V and 8 bases from J, with 9 bases between. The CDR3: CASGRATQYF. The CDR3 DNA reads TGTGCCAGCGGTCGGGCCACCCAGTACTTC.

The rearrangement uses TRBV27 and TRBJ2-1; no reliable D call. Trimming shortened V by 4 bases and J by 10 bases, and 14 bases separated the two germline ends. Germline loops: CDR1 MNHEY, CDR2 SMNVEV (reference sequence). The CDR3 runs to 13 residues. The CDR3 nucleotides are TGTGCCAGCAGTTCCGACCTAGACGGCGAGCAGTTCTTC. This codes for CASSSDLDGEQFF.

This clonotype was observed a handful of times. V gene TRBV12-3 or TRBV12-4 combines with J gene TRBJ1-5; D not resolved. The CDR3 has 17 amino acids. V was trimmed by 1 base and J by 1 base, leaving 14 bases between them. CDR3 sequence: CASSLGPPRVSNQPQHF. CDR3 bases: TGTGCCAGCAGTTTAGGCCCCCCCCGAGTGAGCAATCAGCCCCAGCATTTT.

This clonotype was counted ten times or more. CDR3 residues: CASSFGQNRGTEAFF. The CDR3 DNA sequence: TGTGCCAGCAGTTTCGGTCAAAATCGGGGCACTGAAGCTTTCTTT. V gene TRBV27 combines with J gene TRBJ1-1; D is unresolved. This CDR3 comprises 15 residues. Germline V lookup: CDR1 MNHEY, CDR2 SMNVEV (reference sequence). V gave up 3 bases and J gave up 4 bases, with 15 bases separating them.